This T cell receptor beta chain was identified in a study of identical twins. This clonotype was seen more than once but under ten times. The antigen remains unidentified. With 7 bases removed from V and 6 bases from J, the gap between germline ends came to 9 bases. This CDR3 comprises 12 residues. In germline, CDR1 is LGHNT, CDR2 FRNRAP. Findings and limits, study-wide: Diverse VJ usage suggested most zero-insertion clonotypes were not invariant T cells.

TCRdb passed the 5' RACE reads through MiXCR, listing each CDR3 protein once. Of approximately 190,000 distinct CDR3 sequences listed, 15% to 20% are singletons. These data were also filed under a second study, of T cells expressing NK-cell markers. As that study records: Repertoire data for TCR beta were derived from sorted T cells (CD3+CD56+NKG2C+, CD3+CD56+NKG2C- and CD3+CD56-NKG2C+). Questions lingered over whether expanded NKG2C+ T cell clones were HCMV-specific.

This TCR came from a young woman in good health. Sequenced input: CD8+ T cells sorted from blood. The chain combines TRBV12-5 with TRBJ2-2; D ambiguous. The CDR3 region is CASALESGELFF. In DNA, the CDR3 is TGTGCTAGTGCCTTGGAGTCCGGGGAGCTGTTTTTT.